This TCR beta chain was captured by sequencing in a study of T cell repertoires in cytomegalovirus infection. Worth noting for this clonotype: What it binds is not known.

TCRdb re-analysed the reads in MiXCR, keeping a single row per CDR3 protein. This sample has 550,000 to 700,000 distinct CDR3 sequences, with 40% found just once. Regarding the study as a whole: Within the response measured ex vivo, HLA-C-restricted CMV-specific TCR beta clonotypes were dominant.

The material was cultured PBMCs, obtained from culture after CMV antigen stimulation. This TCR came from a human donor in good health (CMV status not recorded). Some clones in this sample may be carry-over from other donors' samples.

In nucleotides, the CDR3 is TGTGCCAGCAGCACGGGACTTTATACGCACTATGGCTACACCTTC. Translating gives CASSTGLYTHYGYTF. The chain recombines TRBV7-2 with TRBJ1-2; the D gene is possibly TRBD1 (5 bases). Germline CDR1 and CDR2: SGHTA and FQGNSA. The V and J ends lost 5 bases and 3 bases respectively, with 16 bases between them. This CDR3 has 15 amino acids.